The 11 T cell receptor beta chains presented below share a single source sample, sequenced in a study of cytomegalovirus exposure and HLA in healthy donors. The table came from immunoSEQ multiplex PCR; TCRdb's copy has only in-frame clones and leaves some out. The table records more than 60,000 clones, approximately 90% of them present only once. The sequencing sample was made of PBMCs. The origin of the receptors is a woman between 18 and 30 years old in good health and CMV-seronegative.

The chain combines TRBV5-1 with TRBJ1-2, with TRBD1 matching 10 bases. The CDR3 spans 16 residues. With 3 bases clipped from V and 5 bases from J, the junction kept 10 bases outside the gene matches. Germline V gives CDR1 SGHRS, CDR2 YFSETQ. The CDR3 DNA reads TGCGCCAGCAGCTACGGGACAGGGGCTCAAATTTATGGCTACACCTTC. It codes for CASSYGTGAQIYGYTF.

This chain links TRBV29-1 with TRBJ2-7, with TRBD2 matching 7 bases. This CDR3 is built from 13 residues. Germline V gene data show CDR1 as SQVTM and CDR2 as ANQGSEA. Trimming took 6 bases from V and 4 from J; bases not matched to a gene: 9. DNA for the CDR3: TGCAGCGTAGGTGGGAGGGCAACGTACGAGCAGTACTTC. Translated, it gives CSVGGRATYEQYF.

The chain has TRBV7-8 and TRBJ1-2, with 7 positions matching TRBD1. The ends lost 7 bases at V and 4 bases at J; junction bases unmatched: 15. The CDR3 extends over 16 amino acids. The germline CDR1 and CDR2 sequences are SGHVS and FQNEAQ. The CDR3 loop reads CASTPSGTEMGYGYTF. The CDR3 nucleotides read TGTGCCAGCACCCCCTCTGGGACAGAAATGGGCTATGGCTACACCTTC.

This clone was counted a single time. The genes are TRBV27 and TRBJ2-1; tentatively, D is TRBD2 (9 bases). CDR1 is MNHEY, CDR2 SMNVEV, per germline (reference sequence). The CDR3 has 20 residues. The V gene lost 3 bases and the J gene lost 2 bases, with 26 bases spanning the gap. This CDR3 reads CASSFLDRGAREGPYNEQFF. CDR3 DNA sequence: TGTGCCAGCAGTTTTCTTGACAGGGGTGCGCGGGAGGGCCCCTACAATGAGCAGTTCTTC.

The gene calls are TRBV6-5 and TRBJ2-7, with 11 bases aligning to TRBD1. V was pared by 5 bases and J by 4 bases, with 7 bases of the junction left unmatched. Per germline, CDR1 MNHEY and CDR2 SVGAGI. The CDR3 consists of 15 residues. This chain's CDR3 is CASSRTGQGAYEQYF. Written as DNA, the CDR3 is TGTGCCAGCAGTCGCACCGGACAGGGGGCGTACGAGCAGTACTTC.

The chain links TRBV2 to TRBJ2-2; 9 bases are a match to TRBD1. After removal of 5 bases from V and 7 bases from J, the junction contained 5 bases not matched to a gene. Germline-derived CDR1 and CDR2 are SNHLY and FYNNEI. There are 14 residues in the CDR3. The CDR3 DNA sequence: TGTGCCAGCAGTAAACAGGGGGCGAACGGGGAGCTGTTTTTT. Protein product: CASSKQGANGELFF.

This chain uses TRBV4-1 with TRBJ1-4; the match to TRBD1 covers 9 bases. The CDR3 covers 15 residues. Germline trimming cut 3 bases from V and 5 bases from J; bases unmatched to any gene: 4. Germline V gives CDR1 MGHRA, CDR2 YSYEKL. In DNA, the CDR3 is TGCGCCAGCAGCCAGGCCGGGACAGGGAATGAAAAACTGTTTTTT. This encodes CASSQAGTGNEKLFF.

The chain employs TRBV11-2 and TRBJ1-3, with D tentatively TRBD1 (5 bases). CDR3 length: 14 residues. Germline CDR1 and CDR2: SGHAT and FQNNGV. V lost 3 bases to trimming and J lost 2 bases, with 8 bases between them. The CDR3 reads CASSLVGAGNTIYF. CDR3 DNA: TGTGCCAGCAGCTTGGTAGGGGCTGGAAACACCATATATTTT.

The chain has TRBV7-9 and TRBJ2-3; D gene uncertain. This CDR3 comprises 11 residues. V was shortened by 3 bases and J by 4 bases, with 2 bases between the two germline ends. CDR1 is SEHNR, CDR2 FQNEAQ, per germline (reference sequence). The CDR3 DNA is TGTGCCAGCAGCTTCTCAGATACGCAGTATTTT. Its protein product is CASSFSDTQYF.

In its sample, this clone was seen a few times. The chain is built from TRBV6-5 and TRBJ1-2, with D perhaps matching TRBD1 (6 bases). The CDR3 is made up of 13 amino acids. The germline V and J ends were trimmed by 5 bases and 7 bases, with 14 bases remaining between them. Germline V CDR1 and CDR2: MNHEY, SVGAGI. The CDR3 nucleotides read TGTGCCAGCAGTAAACAGGGACGGAGTGGCTACACCTTC. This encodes CASSKQGRSGYTF.

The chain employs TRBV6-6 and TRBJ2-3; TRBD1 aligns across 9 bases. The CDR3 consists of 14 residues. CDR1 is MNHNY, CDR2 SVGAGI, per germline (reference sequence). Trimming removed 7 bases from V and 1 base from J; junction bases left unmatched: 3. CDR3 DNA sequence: TGTGCCAGCACCTGGACAGGGGGCACAGATACGCAGTATTTT. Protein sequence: CASTWTGGTDTQYF.